This T cell receptor (beta chain) emerged from a study of cytotoxic CD8 clonotypes in ibrutinib-treated CLL. Overall study context: Partial responses totalled approximately 24 and complete responses 2; after median about six years, roughly 14 remained remitted and about twelve progressed. Mean productive templates were under 260,000; mean productive rearrangements were roughly 100,000.

Study results and caveats: The clonality went up when patients responded to ibrutinib and dropped back toward baseline at progression.

Germline CDR1 reads KGHSH; CDR2 reads LQKENI. Trimming removed 2 bases at V and 1 base at J, with 11 bases between. The CDR3 extends over 15 amino acids. Assay: immunoSEQ multiplex PCR; the TCRdb copy retains only in-frame clones and omits some. The sample shows some 140,000 clones, under 95% of them seen only once. As regards this clone: Its target is unknown.

The origin of this receptor is a human donor with chronic lymphocytic leukemia. This sample comprised PBMCs, obtained after 12 months of ibrutinib treatment. The chain joins TRBV18 to TRBJ2-5, with D maybe TRBD1 (6 bases). CDR3 nucleotides: TGTGCCAGCTCACCATCCACAGGGACCCAAGAGACCCAGTACTTC. Its translation is CASSPSTGTQETQYF.